These 8 T cell receptor beta chains share one sample of origin, sequenced in a study of identical twins. A single record per CDR3 protein comes from TCRdb applying MiXCR to the 5' RACE reads. The data show around 230,000 distinct CDR3 sequences, with 6.5% seen just once and 14% to 15% held by the top ten. These data are also associated with another study on T cells expressing NK-cell markers.

The sequencing sample was made of CD8+ T cells sorted from blood. The source of these receptors is a woman between 18 and 29 years old in good health.

This clonotype was counted ten times or more. The chain uses TRBV5-1 and TRBJ2-6; D is undetermined. Germline values: CDR1 SGHRS, CDR2 YFSETQ. The CDR3 runs to 18 residues. V was shortened by 1 base and J by 0 bases, with 14 bases between the two germline ends. CDR3 coding DNA: TGCGCCAGCAGCTTGAACGGTCTCAAGGGCTCTGGGGCCAACGTCCTGACTTTC. It is translated as CASSLNGLKGSGANVLTF.

This clonotype was observed a handful of times. The chain links TRBV11-2 to TRBJ2-1; D may be TRBD2 (7 bases). Looked up from germline, CDR1 is SGHAT and CDR2 is FQNNGV. CDR3 length: 14 residues. V lost 5 bases, J lost 4 bases, and 12 bases lay in between. The CDR3 protein is CASSGGAQYNEQFF. The CDR3 DNA sequence: TGTGCCAGCAGCGGGGGGGCACAATACAATGAGCAGTTCTTC.

The V call is TRBV27, the J call TRBJ2-7; D is possibly TRBD2 (6 bases). Trimming removed 6 bases from V and 2 bases from J, with 11 bases in between. Germline loops: CDR1 MNHEY, CDR2 SMNVEV (reference sequence). The CDR3 is 13 residues long. The CDR3 DNA reads TGTGCCAGCAGAAGGCGGGGACCCTACGAGCAGTACTTC. This codes for CASRRRGPYEQYF.

This clonotype was seen a handful of times. The CDR3 sequence is CASMPGEDVREAFF. DNA of the CDR3: TGTGCCAGCATGCCGGGGGAGGACGTCCGTGAAGCTTTCTTT. This chain links TRBV6-1 with TRBJ1-1; tentatively, D is TRBD1 (5 bases). The V and J ends lost 7 bases and 7 bases respectively, with 19 bases between them. There are 14 residues in the CDR3. Germline V lookup: CDR1 MNHNS, CDR2 SASEGT.

This clonotype was detected a few times. The chain is built from TRBV10-2 and TRBJ1-1, with TRBD1 matching 7 bases. This CDR3 contains 15 residues. Losses at the gene ends were 6 bases for V and 0 bases for J; bases not matched to a gene: 7. Germline V gene sequence: CDR1 WSHSY, CDR2 SAAADI. CDR3 sequence: CASRAHRGMNTEAFF. The CDR3, as DNA: TGCGCCAGCAGAGCTCACAGGGGAATGAACACTGAAGCTTTCTTT.

The chain links TRBV9 to TRBJ1-2; TRBD1 might be the D (5 bases). The CDR3 is 14 residues long. Trimming pared 1 base from V and 2 bases from J, leaving 9 bases between. Germline V CDR1 and CDR2: SGDLS, YYNGEE. The CDR3 protein is CASSVLGTNYGYTF. The CDR3 DNA follows: TGTGCCAGCAGCGTACTGGGGACCAACTATGGCTACACCTTC. The full variable domain, completed using reference TRBV9 and TRBJ1-2, is DSGVTQTPKHLITATGQRVTLRCSPRSGDLSVYWYQQSLDQGLQFLIQYYNGEERAKGNILERFSAQQFPDLHSELNLSSLELGDSALYFCASSVLGTNYGYTFGSGTRLTVV.

Concerning this clonotype itself: This may be a read error: a much more frequent sequence differs by one nucleotide. The conserved final phenylalanine or tryptophan is absent from the CDR3, which likely points to a read error. This chain joins TRBV3-1 and TRBJ2-7; TRBD1 matches at 8 bases. V dropped 0 bases and J dropped 5; count of bases not matched to a gene: 9. Looked up from germline, CDR1 is LGHDT and CDR2 is YNNKEL (reference sequence). The CDR3 extends over 16 amino acids. In nucleotides, the CDR3 is TGTGCCAGCAGCCAAGATTTTCGGACAGGGTCCCACGAGCAGTACCTC. Amino acid sequence: CASSQDFRTGSHEQYL.

This clonotype was recorded many times. The chain links TRBV9 to TRBJ1-3, with 8 bases aligning to TRBD1. This CDR3 region has 14 residues. Germline values: CDR1 SGDLS, CDR2 YYNGEE. V lost 3 bases and J lost 7; bases outside the gene matches: 6. CDR3 sequence: CASSGRQGFNTIYF. The CDR3 DNA follows: TGTGCCAGCAGCGGAAGACAGGGGTTTAACACCATATATTTT.